The 4 T cell receptor beta chains given below trace back to one sample, sequenced in a study of blood T cell repertoires in COVID-19. Using immunoSEQ multiplex PCR, the repertoire was profiled, and TCRdb retains in-frame clones only, with some absent. The sample records around 50,000 clones, about 89% being singletons. The sequenced material came from peripheral blood. These receptors were taken from a man in his 70s with active COVID-19.

The CDR3 DNA is TGTGCCAGCAGCTTGCTTTCCGGGACATCATCGACCCAGTACTTC. The encoded protein is CASSLLSGTSSTQYF. The chain recombines TRBV11-2 with TRBJ2-5; D is possibly TRBD1 (6 bases). The V and J ends lost 3 bases and 7 bases respectively, with 18 bases between them. The length of the CDR3 is 15 residues. CDR1 is SGHAT and CDR2 is FQNNGV in the germline V gene.

This chain joins TRBV3-1 (or the pseudogene TRBV3-2) and TRBJ1-2; a weak D match, TRBD1 (5 bases). The ends were cut back, 1 base at V and 4 bases at J, with 7 bases in the middle. Looked up from germline, CDR1 is LGHDT and CDR2 is YNNKEL (reference sequence). This CDR3 comprises 13 residues. This CDR3 reads CASSQGQRYGYTF. The CDR3 DNA reads TGTGCCAGCAGCCAAGGACAGCGCTATGGCTACACCTTC.

This sequence joins TRBV5-1 and TRBJ2-7; 11 bases fit TRBD2. This CDR3 spans 17 amino acids. Germline loops: CDR1 SGHRS, CDR2 YFSETQ. The J segment lost 1 base and the V segment lost 0 bases, leaving 6 bases of the junction unmatched. Written as DNA, the CDR3 is TGCGCCAGCAGCTTGGGACTAGCGGGGAGGTCGTCCTACGAGCAGTACTTC. This gives the protein CASSLGLAGRSSYEQYF.

The table lists this clone with a count of one. The chain recombines TRBV6-5 with TRBJ2-2, with D maybe TRBD2 (6 bases). CDR1 MNHEY and CDR2 SVGAGI come from the germline V gene. Trimming shortened V by 6 bases and J by 5 bases, and 10 bases separated the two germline ends. CDR3 length: 13 amino acids. This CDR3 is CASRRDATGELFF. CDR3 DNA sequence: TGTGCCAGCAGGCGGGACGCTACCGGGGAGCTGTTTTTT.